These 12 T cell receptor beta chains came from one sample sequenced in a study of OX40 agonist ivuxolimab in advanced cancers. TCRdb keeps only in-frame clones here, not all; method: immunoSEQ multiplex PCR. The sample has 75,000 to 80,000 clones, 70% to 90% seen once. This specimen consisted of CD4+ or CD8+ T cells sorted from blood, obtained in a trial of the OX40 agonist ivuxolimab. The origin of the receptors is an adult with an advanced solid tumor such as melanoma, head and neck, liver or kidney cancer.

The chain couples TRBV7-2 to TRBJ2-3; D not certain. The germline gives CDR1 SGHTA, CDR2 FQGNSA. Between the trimmed V and J ends, which lost 2 bases and 6 bases, there was a span of 15 bases. CDR3 length: 15 amino acids. In DNA, the CDR3 is TGTGCCAGCAGCTTAACAATCGACGTGGGGGATACGCAGTATTTT. Its protein is CASSLTIDVGDTQYF.

V and J are TRBV11-2 and TRBJ1-5; D gene unclear. Germline lookup yields CDR1 SGHAT and CDR2 FQNNGV. Trimming cost V 4 bases and J 6 bases, with 7 bases left between them. The CDR3 is 12 amino acids. The CDR3 DNA reads TGTGCCAGCAGCTCTGGGATTCAGCCCCAGCATTTT. It codes for CASSSGIQPQHF.

This clone was seen once. The gene calls are TRBV27 and TRBJ1-6, with D uncertain. CDR1 is MNHEY, CDR2 SMNVEV, per germline (reference sequence). This CDR3 contains 15 residues. V shed 1 base and J shed 7 bases, with 11 bases lying between them. The CDR3 DNA sequence: TGTGCCAGCAGTTTATTTGACCCTCGGAATTCACCCCTCCACTTT. This encodes CASSLFDPRNSPLHF.

The chain carries TRBV7-7 and TRBJ2-5; D gene unclear. The germline gives CDR1 SSHAT, CDR2 FNYEAQ (reference sequence). V lost 5 bases, J lost 1 base, and 8 bases lay in between. This CDR3 has 13 amino acids. In nucleotides, the CDR3 is TGTGCCAGCAGCCCGGTAACCCAAGAGACCCAGTACTTC. This translates into CASSPVTQETQYF.

The V gene is TRBV14, the J gene TRBJ1-6, with D tentatively TRBD1 (6 bases). V lost 0 bases, J lost 14 bases, and 14 bases lay in between. CDR1 and CDR2 from the germline V gene are SGHDN and FVKESK. This CDR3 is built from 14 residues. The CDR3 nucleotides read TGTGCCAGCAGCCAAGATCTGTGGGGGCGGTCCCTCCACTTT. This encodes CASSQDLWGRSLHF.

The chain couples TRBV28 to TRBJ1-3; no reliable D call. Per the germline V gene, CDR1 is MDHEN and CDR2 is SYDVKM. The CDR3 consists of 15 residues. Trimming shortened V by 5 bases and J by 2 bases, and 13 bases separated the two germline ends. CDR3 amino acids: CASSPTDITGNTIYF. The CDR3 DNA reads TGTGCCAGCAGTCCAACCGACATTACTGGAAACACCATATATTTT.

The V gene is TRBV4-2, the J gene TRBJ1-4; a weak D match, TRBD1 (5 bases). CDR1 and CDR2 from the germline V gene are LGHNA and YNFKEQ. The V end was cut by 6 bases, the J end by 0 bases, with 11 bases between. This CDR3 has 15 amino acids. The CDR3 here is CASSPPGSTNEKLFF. The CDR3 region has the DNA TGTGCCAGCAGTCCTCCAGGGTCAACTAATGAAAAACTGTTTTTT.

This sequence joins TRBV7-3 and TRBJ2-1; 9 bases match TRBD1. Germline CDR1 SGHTA, CDR2 FQGTGA. V trimming: 1 base; J trimming: 8 bases; junction bases outside the gene matches: 9. CDR3 size: 16 residues. CDR3 nucleotide sequence: TGTGCCAGCAGCTTAAGATCACAGGGGGCGCTCTATGAGCAGTTCTTC. Translated: CASSLRSQGALYEQFF. The complete variable domain, with remaining parts taken from reference TRBV7-3 and TRBJ2-1, reads GAGVSQTPSNKVTEKGKYVELRCDPISGHTALYWYRQSLGQGPEFLIYFQGTGAADDSGLPNDRFFAVRPEGSVSTLKIQRTERGDSAVYLCASSLRSQGALYEQFFGPGTRLTVL.

This clone was observed a single time. The CDR3 reads CASSSTGTAALLHQPQHF. Here the CDR3 DNA reads TGTGCCAGCAGTTCAACCGGGACGGCAGCCCTACTACATCAGCCCCAGCATTTT. V and J are TRBV27 and TRBJ1-5; D perhaps matches TRBD1 (5 bases). This CDR3 is 18 amino acids long. V lost 4 bases, J lost 5 bases, and 24 bases lay in between. The germline V gene has CDR1 MNHEY and CDR2 SMNVEV (reference sequence).

This rearrangement joins TRBV30 to TRBJ1-5; D is perhaps TRBD1 (6 bases). Germline assignment: CDR1 GTSNPN and CDR2 SVGIG (reference sequence). Trimming removed 4 bases from V and 4 bases from J, with 17 bases in between. The CDR3 has 15 residues. DNA for the CDR3: TGTGCCTGGACGACAGGCCGCTTACCTAATCAGCCCCAGCATTTT. This gives the protein CAWTTGRLPNQPQHF.

The chain has TRBV21-1 and TRBJ1-2. TRBV21-1 is termed a pseudogene. This CDR3 contains 16 residues. Here the CDR3 DNA reads TGTGCCAGCAGCAAAGGGGGGGTATCCGGGACGCAGGGCTACACCTTC. Encoded protein: CASSKGGVSGTQGYTF.

The V call is TRBV28, the J call TRBJ2-2; no reliable D call. CDR1 and CDR2 from the germline V gene are MDHEN and SYDVKM. This CDR3 is 14 amino acids long. V gave up 2 bases and J gave up 1 base, with 5 bases separating them. CDR3 residues: CASSLVENTGELFF. CDR3 nucleotide sequence: TGTGCCAGCAGTTTAGTTGAGAACACCGGGGAGCTGTTTTTT.